The next 20 T cell receptor beta chains were all read from a single sample in a study of blood T cell repertoires in COVID-19. Repertoires were generated with immunoSEQ multiplex PCR, while TCRdb's copy carries only in-frame clones and drops some. Of some 45,000 clones detected, about 90% appear once; the ten largest clones hold more than 10%. Material for sequencing was peripheral blood. All receptors come from a human donor in a cohort sampled during active COVID-19.

In this sample, this clone turned up once. The chain couples TRBV27 to TRBJ2-6, with a weak D call TRBD2 (5 bases). The CDR3 has 14 residues. CDR1 is MNHEY, CDR2 SMNVEV, per germline (reference sequence). The V gene lost 7 bases and the J gene lost 2 bases, with 9 bases spanning the gap. The CDR3 DNA is TGTGCCAGCACCTCGGAGGCTGGGGCCAACGTCCTGACTTTC. Encoded protein: CASTSEAGANVLTF.

V gene TRBV7-9 combines with J gene TRBJ2-1; 9 bases align to TRBD1. The CDR3 covers 15 residues. V lost 6 bases, J lost 4 bases, and 7 bases stayed unmatched. Germline values: CDR1 SEHNR, CDR2 FQNEAQ (reference sequence). CDR3 nucleotide sequence: TGTGCCAGCAGTAGTCCGGGACAGGGTTACAATGAGCAGTTCTTC. Translated: CASSSPGQGYNEQFF.

This clone appeared a single time. The chain is built from TRBV6-5 and TRBJ2-7, with 8 bases lining up with TRBD1. In germline, CDR1 is MNHEY, CDR2 SVGAGI. V lost 4 bases to trimming and J lost 7 bases; unmatched junction nucleotides: 12. The CDR3 spans 15 residues. CDR3 DNA sequence: TGTGCCAGCAGTTCCTCGGACAGGGTGTGGGGGGAGCAGTACTTC. Residues: CASSSSDRVWGEQYF.

This chain links TRBV9 with TRBJ1-2; D might be TRBD1 (6 bases). Germline V lookup: CDR1 SGDLS, CDR2 YYNGEE. V lost 0 bases, J lost 3 bases, and 6 bases lay in between. CDR3 size: 13 residues. The CDR3 DNA reads TGTGCCAGCAGCGTAGGGACAGACTATGGCTACACCTTC. Its translation is CASSVGTDYGYTF.

The chain carries TRBV7-9 and TRBJ2-1; tentative D call: TRBD2 (6 bases). Germline lookup yields CDR1 SEHNR and CDR2 FQNEAQ (reference sequence). The CDR3 runs to 14 residues. V was clipped by 0 bases and J by 8 bases, with 11 bases between them. CDR3 bases: TGTGCCAGCAGCTTAGCGGGCGGGAAGGATGAGCAGTTCTTC. Translated: CASSLAGGKDEQFF.

The genes are TRBV4-3 and TRBJ1-4; D gene uncertain. V dropped 1 base and J dropped 9 bases, with 24 bases sitting between them. Germline-derived CDR1 and CDR2 are LGHNA and YSLEER. The CDR3 totals 18 residues. The DNA for the CDR3 is TGCGCCAGCAGCCAAGTCCGGGGTTTGGACGGACCTCGTAAAAAACTGTTTTTT. It is translated as CASSQVRGLDGPRKKLFF.

The rearrangement links TRBV6-4 to TRBJ2-3; 9 bases align to TRBD2. Trimming took 4 bases from V and 1 from J; bases not matched to a gene: 6. The CDR3 extends over 16 amino acids. The germline V gene has CDR1 MRHNA and CDR2 SNTAGT. The CDR3 DNA is TGTGCCAGCAGTGGGTGGACTAGCGCCTGCACAGATACGCAGTATTTT. Amino acids: CASSGWTSACTDTQYF.

The chain carries TRBV9 and TRBJ1-5, with no clear D. Germline V CDR1 and CDR2: SGDLS, YYNGEE. This CDR3 contains 15 residues. Trimming pared 0 bases from V and 3 bases from J, leaving 10 bases between. The CDR3, as DNA: TGTGCCAGCAGCGTAGGCGGGCAGAACAATCAGCCCCAGCATTTT. This encodes CASSVGGQNNQPQHF.

This chain's CDR3 is CASSPTPGSTIYF. CDR3 nucleotides: TGTGCCAGCAGTCCCACCCCGGGGAGCACCATATATTTT. The chain employs TRBV28 and TRBJ1-3, with D unclear. The CDR3 runs to 13 residues. Germline V CDR1 and CDR2: MDHEN, SYDVKM. V gave up 5 bases and J gave up 9 bases, with 14 bases separating them.

The sample holds one count of this clone. This chain connects TRBV20-1 to TRBJ2-4; TRBD2 agrees at 11 bases. CDR3 size: 17 residues. Trimming took 3 bases from V and 8 from J; bases not matched to a gene: 15. The germline CDR1 and CDR2 sequences are DFQATT and SNEGSKA (reference sequence). Written as DNA, the CDR3 is TGCAGTGCTAGTGAGCCTCGGGCTAGCGGGAGGAGGGACATTCAGTACTTC. Its translation is CSASEPRASGRRDIQYF.

This chain links TRBV7-2 with TRBJ2-7; perhaps TRBD2 as D (5 bases). Between the trimmed V and J ends, which lost 1 base and 3 bases, there was a span of 13 bases. Germline V lookup: CDR1 SGHTA, CDR2 FQGNSA. CDR3 length: 15 residues. CDR3 loop: CASSLVTISIYEQYF. CDR3 bases: TGTGCCAGCAGCTTAGTGACTATCTCTATCTACGAGCAGTACTTC.

The chain has TRBV27 and TRBJ1-1; D might be TRBD1 (5 bases). This CDR3 is 13 amino acids long. Germline V gene sequence: CDR1 MNHEY, CDR2 SMNVEV (reference sequence). The V and J ends lost 6 bases and 1 base respectively, with 9 bases between them. As DNA, the CDR3 is TGTGCCAGCAGAGCTGACAGGAACACTGAAGCTTTCTTT. Translation: CASRADRNTEAFF.

The chain recombines TRBV7-2 with TRBJ2-2; TRBD1 might be the D (6 bases). Germline CDR1 reads SGHTA; CDR2 reads FQGNSA. The V and J ends lost 2 bases and 4 bases respectively, with 11 bases between them. The length of the CDR3 is 15 residues. The CDR3 sequence is CASSLWGLGTGELFF. In DNA, the CDR3 is TGTGCCAGCAGCTTATGGGGGCTGGGCACCGGGGAGCTGTTTTTT.

J is TRBJ2-2 and V is TRBV11-2; 7 positions match TRBD2. The CDR3 covers 18 residues. With V trimmed by 4 bases and J by 3 bases, 14 bases remained unmatched. Germline lookup yields CDR1 SGHAT and CDR2 FQNNGV. The CDR3 region has the DNA TGTGCCAGCAGCTACATTCGGAGAGCGGGGTGGGACACCGGGGAGCTGTTTTTT. Its protein is CASSYIRRAGWDTGELFF.

The chain joins TRBV2 to TRBJ2-1; tentative D call: TRBD2 (5 bases). The CDR3 totals 14 residues. In germline, CDR1 is SNHLY, CDR2 FYNNEI. Trimming stripped 11 bases from V and 8 bases from J, with 22 bases between. This CDR3 is CAVLVHKVSDEQFF. For the CDR3, the DNA is TGTGCCGTACTAGTTCATAAAGTCTCAGATGAGCAGTTCTTC.

V is TRBV7-9 and J is TRBJ2-7, with 8 nucleotides matching TRBD2. With 4 bases clipped from V and 6 bases from J, the junction kept 14 bases outside the gene matches. There are 16 residues in the CDR3. From germline, CDR1 is SEHNR and CDR2 FQNEAQ (reference sequence). CDR3 region: CASSSPLGSGTIEQYF. The CDR3 DNA is TGTGCCAGCAGCTCCCCTCTGGGTAGCGGGACGATCGAGCAGTACTTC.

The CDR3 spells CATSRWGGHVGDTQYF. The CDR3 coding sequence is TGTGCCACCAGCAGATGGGGAGGACATGTGGGAGATACGCAGTATTTT. The chain carries TRBV15 and TRBJ2-3, with TRBD2 as a possible D gene (6 bases). V lost 2 bases and J 5 bases, leaving 17 bases between the germline ends. CDR1 and CDR2 from the germline V gene are LNHNV and YYDKDF (reference sequence). The CDR3 is made up of 16 amino acids.

The rearrangement links TRBV4-2 to TRBJ2-1; a possible D gene is TRBD1 (5 bases). The V and J ends lost 3 bases and 4 bases respectively, with 13 bases between them. Germline CDR1 is LGHNA and CDR2 is YNFKEQ. CDR3 length equals 15 residues. Written as DNA, the CDR3 is TGTGCCAGCAGCCAGTTAGGTCAGGGATACAATGAGCAGTTCTTC. Its translation: CASSQLGQGYNEQFF.

This clone was seen only once. CDR3 nucleotide sequence: TGTGCCAGCAGCCAGGTACTGGACAGGGAGGTCTACGAGCAGTACTTC. Translated: CASSQVLDREVYEQYF. The chain links TRBV11-3 to TRBJ2-7; 8 bases line up with TRBD1. The CDR3 has 16 residues. Trimming at V came to 5 bases and at J to 3 bases, leaving 12 bases not matched to a gene. The germline V gene has CDR1 SGHNT and CDR2 YENEEA.

The chain carries TRBV7-2 and TRBJ1-5; 7 bases agree with TRBD1. Germline V lookup: CDR1 SGHTA, CDR2 FQGNSA. CDR3 length equals 15 residues. With 6 bases clipped from V and 0 bases from J, the junction kept 5 bases outside the gene matches. Written as DNA, the CDR3 is TGTGCCAGCAGACCACAGGGGATTAGCAATCAGCCCCAGCATTTT. Encoded protein: CASRPQGISNQPQHF.